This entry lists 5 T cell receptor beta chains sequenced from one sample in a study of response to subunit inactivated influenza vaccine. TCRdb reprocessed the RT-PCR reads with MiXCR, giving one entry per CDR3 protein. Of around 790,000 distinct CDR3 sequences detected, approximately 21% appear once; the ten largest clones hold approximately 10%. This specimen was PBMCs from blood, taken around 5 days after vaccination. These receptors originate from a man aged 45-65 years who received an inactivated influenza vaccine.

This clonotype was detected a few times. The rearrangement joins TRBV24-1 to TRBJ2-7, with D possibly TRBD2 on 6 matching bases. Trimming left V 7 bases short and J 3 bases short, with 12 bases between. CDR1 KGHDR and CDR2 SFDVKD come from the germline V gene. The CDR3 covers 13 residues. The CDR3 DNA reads TGTGCCACCAGCGCGGAGGGCGGCTACGAGCAGTACTTC. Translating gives CATSAEGGYEQYF.

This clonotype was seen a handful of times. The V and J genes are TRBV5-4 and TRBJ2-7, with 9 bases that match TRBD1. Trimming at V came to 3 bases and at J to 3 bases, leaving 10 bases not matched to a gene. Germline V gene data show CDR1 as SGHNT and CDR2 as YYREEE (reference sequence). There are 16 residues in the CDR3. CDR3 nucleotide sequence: TGTGCCAGCAGCTCCGGACAGGGGCTTATCTTCTACGAGCAGTACTTC. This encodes CASSSGQGLIFYEQYF.

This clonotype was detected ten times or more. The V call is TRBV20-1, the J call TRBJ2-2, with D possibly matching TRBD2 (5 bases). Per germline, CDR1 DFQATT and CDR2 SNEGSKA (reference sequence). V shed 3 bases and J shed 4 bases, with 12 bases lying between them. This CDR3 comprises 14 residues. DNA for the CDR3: TGCAGTGCTAGGAGACTAACGGGCACCGGGGAGCTGTTTTTT. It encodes CSARRLTGTGELFF.

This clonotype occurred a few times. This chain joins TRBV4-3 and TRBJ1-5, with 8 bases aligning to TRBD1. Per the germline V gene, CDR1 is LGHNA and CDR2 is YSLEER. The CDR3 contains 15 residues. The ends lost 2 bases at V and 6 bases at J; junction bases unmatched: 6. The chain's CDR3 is CASSQFTGGGQPQHF. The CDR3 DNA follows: TGCGCCAGCAGCCAATTTACAGGGGGGGGTCAGCCCCAGCATTTT.

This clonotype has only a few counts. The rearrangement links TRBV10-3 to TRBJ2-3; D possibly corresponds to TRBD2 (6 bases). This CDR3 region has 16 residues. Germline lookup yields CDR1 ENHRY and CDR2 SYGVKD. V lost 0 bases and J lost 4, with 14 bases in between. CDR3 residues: CAISESLGGRSDTQYF. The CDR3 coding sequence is TGTGCCATCAGTGAGTCTCTCGGAGGGCGGTCAGATACGCAGTATTTT.